The TCR beta chain under discussion was sequenced for a study of T cell responses to AZD1222 COVID-19 vaccine. Study details: Second doses were pooled across both intervals (about 4 or about 12 weeks).

The method was immunoSEQ multiplex PCR; TCRdb's version includes in-frame clones alone and lacks a portion of them. The table records approximately 200,000 clones, 88% of them present only once. V was cut by 3 bases and J by 9 bases, with 12 bases left in between. CDR1 is SGHAT and CDR2 is FQNNGV in the germline V gene. The length of the CDR3 is 12 residues. Study conclusions and caveats: Of spike-specific TCRs, nearly half reportedly target regions left unmutated in variants. Clonal diversity was possibly underestimated, and the donors were mostly white British, with more females. Only six individuals given AZD1222 were seropositive at baseline.

On this clone itself: Its antigen is unknown.

This receptor was obtained from an adult in good health. The sequencing here drew on peripheral blood, taken on day 0 of AZD1222 vaccination. The rearrangement joins TRBV11-2 to TRBJ2-7, with a weak D call TRBD2 (6 bases). The CDR3 region has the DNA TGTGCCAGCAGCTTTGCATGGGAGGTGCAGTACTTC. Protein product: CASSFAWEVQYF.